One sample yielded the 9 T cell receptor beta chains listed below, sequenced in a study of cytomegalovirus exposure and HLA in healthy donors. TCRdb keeps only in-frame clones here, not all; method: immunoSEQ multiplex PCR. The table includes a few hundred thousand clones, 70% to 90% detected once. Material: PBMCs. The source is a woman between 18 and 29 years old in good health and CMV-seronegative.

The CDR3 DNA reads TGTGCCTGGAGTGTCCCGGGGGGCGCATACATTCAGTACTTC. Translation gives CAWSVPGGAYIQYF. The V gene is TRBV30, the J gene TRBJ2-4, with D perhaps matching TRBD2 (7 bases). Germline V gives CDR1 GTSNPN, CDR2 SVGIG (reference sequence). V gave up 0 bases and J gave up 8 bases, with 14 bases separating them. This CDR3 is built from 14 residues. Full variable domain (missing parts from reference TRBV30 and TRBJ2-4): SQTIHQWPATLVQPVGSPLSLECTVEGTSNPNLYWYRQAAGRGLQLLFYSVGIGQISSEVPQNLSASRPQDRQFILSSKKLLLSDSGFYLCAWSVPGGAYIQYFGAGTRLSVL.

The V and J genes are TRBV2 and TRBJ1-2; no firm D call. The CDR3 loop spans 18 amino acids. The V gene lost 2 bases and the J gene lost 0 bases, with 19 bases spanning the gap. The V gene's germline CDR1 is SNHLY and CDR2 FYNNEI. Here the CDR3 DNA reads TGTGCCAGCAGTGAATCCCTAGCAGGACCCGTATCTAACTATGGCTACACCTTC. Protein: CASSESLAGPVSNYGYTF.

The chain recombines TRBV6-1 with TRBJ2-4, with D possibly being TRBD2 (5 bases). The CDR3 runs to 11 residues. The ends were cut back, 2 bases at V and 10 bases at J, with 6 bases in the middle. Germline lookup yields CDR1 MNHNS and CDR2 SASEGT. The CDR3 protein is CASSERGIQYF. In DNA form, the CDR3 reads TGTGCCAGCAGTGAACGGGGTATTCAGTACTTC.

The chain couples TRBV7-7 to TRBJ2-5, with TRBD2 identical over 7 bases. Germline V gives CDR1 SSHAT, CDR2 FNYEAQ (reference sequence). There are 14 residues in the CDR3. Trimming at V came to 5 bases and at J to 5 bases, leaving 8 bases not matched to a gene. Here the CDR3 reads CASSPGLEPETQYF. The CDR3 nucleotides are TGTGCCAGCAGCCCCGGACTAGAACCGGAGACCCAGTACTTC.

The genes are TRBV6-6 and TRBJ2-7; D might be TRBD2 (7 bases). V lost 7 bases and J lost 5, with 21 bases in between. CDR3 length equals 15 residues. Looked up from germline, CDR1 is MNHNY and CDR2 is SVGAGI (reference sequence). The CDR3: CASTPGGPTADEQYF. CDR3 sequence (DNA): TGTGCCAGCACCCCGGGGGGCCCTACGGCGGACGAGCAGTACTTC.

The chain has TRBV6-4 and TRBJ2-2; 11 bases align to TRBD2. The CDR3 has 14 residues. Trimming cost V 7 bases and J 6 bases; bases outside gene matches: 4. Germline V gene lookup returns CDR1 MRHNA and CDR2 SNTAGT. The CDR3 region is CASTPLAGAGELFF. The CDR3 nucleotides are TGTGCCAGCACCCCACTAGCGGGAGCCGGGGAGCTGTTTTTT.

This clone was seen a few times. The chain employs TRBV6-5 and TRBJ1-2; D not resolved. V dropped 6 bases and J dropped 2 bases, with 13 bases sitting between them. The V gene's germline CDR1 is MNHEY and CDR2 SVGAGI. This CDR3 contains 14 residues. This CDR3 is CASSPKTENYGYTF. In nucleotides, the CDR3 is TGTGCCAGCAGCCCAAAAACAGAGAACTATGGCTACACCTTC.

V and J are TRBV7-2 and TRBJ2-5; 7 bases are shared with TRBD2. The CDR3 runs to 15 residues. V shed 3 bases and J 2 bases; nucleotides not matched to a gene: 6. Looked up from germline, CDR1 is SGHTA and CDR2 is FQGNSA. The CDR3 here is CASSFSGLPQETQYF. The CDR3 DNA reads as TGTGCCAGCAGCTTCTCGGGACTACCGCAAGAGACCCAGTACTTC. Together with reference TRBV7-2 and TRBJ2-5, the CDR3 gives the full variable domain: GAGVSQSPSNKVTEKGKDVELRCDPISGHTALYWYRQSLGQGLEFLIYFQGNSAPDKSGLPSDRFSAERTGGSVSTLTIQRTQQEDSAVYLCASSFSGLPQETQYFGPGTRLLVL.

The V call is TRBV5-1, the J call TRBJ2-1; maybe TRBD2 (8 bases). V shed 0 bases and J shed 5 bases, with 12 bases lying between them. The CDR3 runs 15 residues. The germline CDR1 and CDR2 sequences are SGHRS and YFSETQ. The CDR3 sequence: CASSLVAGQNNEQFF. CDR3 bases: TGCGCCAGCAGCTTGGTAGCGGGACAGAACAATGAGCAGTTCTTC.